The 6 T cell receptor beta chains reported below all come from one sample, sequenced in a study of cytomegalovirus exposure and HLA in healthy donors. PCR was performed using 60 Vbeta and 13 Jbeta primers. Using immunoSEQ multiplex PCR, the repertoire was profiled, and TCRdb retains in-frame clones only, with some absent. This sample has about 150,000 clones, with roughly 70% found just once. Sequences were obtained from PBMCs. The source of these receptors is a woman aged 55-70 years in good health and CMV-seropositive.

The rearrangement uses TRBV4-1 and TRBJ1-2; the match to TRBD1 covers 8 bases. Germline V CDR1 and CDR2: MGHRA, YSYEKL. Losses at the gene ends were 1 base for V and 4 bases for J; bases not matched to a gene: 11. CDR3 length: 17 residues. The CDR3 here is CASSQALTTGALYGYTF. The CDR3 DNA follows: TGCGCCAGCAGCCAAGCTCTGACGACAGGGGCGCTCTATGGCTACACCTTC.

CDR3: CASSALGRRSYEQYF. The CDR3 bases are TGTGCCAGCAGCGCCCTAGGTCGTCGCTCCTACGAGCAGTACTTC. This chain connects TRBV6-1 to TRBJ2-7; D is unclear. V lost 6 bases and J lost 0, with 15 bases in between. Germline V gene sequence: CDR1 MNHNS, CDR2 SASEGT. The CDR3 is 15 residues long.

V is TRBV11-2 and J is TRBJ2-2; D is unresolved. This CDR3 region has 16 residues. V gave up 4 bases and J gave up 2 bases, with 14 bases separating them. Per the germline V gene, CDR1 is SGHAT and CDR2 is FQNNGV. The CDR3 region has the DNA TGTGCCAGCAGCTCTTCAAGTCGCGTAAACACCGGGGAGCTGTTTTTT. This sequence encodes CASSSSSRVNTGELFF.

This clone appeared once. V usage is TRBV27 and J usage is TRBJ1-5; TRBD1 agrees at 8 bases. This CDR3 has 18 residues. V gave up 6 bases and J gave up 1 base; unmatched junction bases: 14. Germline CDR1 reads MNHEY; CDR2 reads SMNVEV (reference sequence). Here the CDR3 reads CASSPHRRQGMSNQPQHF. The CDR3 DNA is TGTGCCAGCAGCCCCCACCGCCGACAGGGGATGAGCAATCAGCCCCAGCATTTT.

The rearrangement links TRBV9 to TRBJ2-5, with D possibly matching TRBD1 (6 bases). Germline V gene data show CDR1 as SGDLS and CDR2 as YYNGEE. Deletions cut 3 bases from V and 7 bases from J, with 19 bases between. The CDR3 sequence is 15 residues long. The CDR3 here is CASSAGRQGLGTQYF. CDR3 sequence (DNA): TGTGCCAGCAGCGCCGGTCGTCAGGGGCTCGGGACCCAGTACTTC.

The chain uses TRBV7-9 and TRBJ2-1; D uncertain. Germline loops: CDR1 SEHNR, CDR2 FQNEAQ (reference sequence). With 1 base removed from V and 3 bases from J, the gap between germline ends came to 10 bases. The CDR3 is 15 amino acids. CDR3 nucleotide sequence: TGTGCCAGCAGCTTAGAAACAAACTACTACAATGAGCAGTTCTTC. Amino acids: CASSLETNYYNEQFF.